The present entry profiles one T cell receptor beta chain with its context. The antigen this receptor binds is unknown. No clone much larger than this one lies a single base away; base qualities are absent. These data are taken from a study of blood T cell repertoires in COVID-19 (TCRdb year 2020). As for the study more broadly: Samples from collaborators originated in the United States, Italy and Spain and spanned both the acute and convalescent phases of COVID-19. HLA class I and class II types, where available, came from metadata supplied by the sample provider rather than from assay-based typing. The repertoires were released in a freely available public database meant as a resource for research on the immune response to SARS-CoV-2. The sample metadata nearly always contained a de-identified subject ID, COVID-19 status, age in years and sex. The samples were drawn from the first 160 participants of the ongoing ImmuneRACE study and from about 1,200 subjects provided by 6 global collaborators. The prospective study material was composed of cDNA or gDNA derived from T cells, B-cell-depleted T cells, or PBMCs. The dataset comprised deeply sampled blood TCRbeta repertoires from subjects exposed to, actively infected with, or recovered from COVID-19. Here is what the overall study found, with its caveats: The quantity of clinical and demographic metadata differed by source and by participant and was supplied without curation.

Whole blood was collected in K2EDTA tubes by collaborating institutions according to the institutions' own protocols. For TCRbeta analysis, collaborators shipped samples as frozen whole blood, isolated PBMCs, or DNA extracted from either of those sample types. The immunoSEQ Assay, a bias-controlled multiplex PCR, was used to amplify TCRbeta CDR3 regions from genomic DNA. From the authors' description of their analysis: Nucleated cell counts per sample were estimated from amplification of reference gene primers within the assay. Sequence reads were collapsed and filtered to measure the absolute abundance of every unique TCRbeta CDR3 rearrangement. For each sample, productive Simpson clonality was calculated by taking the square root of Simpson's diversity index across productive rearrangements. Imported from immuneACCESS, the table was reduced by TCRdb to in-frame sequences with V and J called. These copies leave out some clones; in studies compared against another copy, an unresolved V gene accounts for under half, and the cause of the remainder is not known. V, J and clone size reflect that table, while D and trimming were determined from the DNA. The sample data list about 54,000 clones, and 90% of these were observed just once. The ten biggest clones cover approximately 8% of the sample.

From cysteine to phenylalanine, the CDR3 is 15 amino acids long. The only DNA kept is the CDR3, 45 bases in frame from the first base. The germline V and J ends show losses of 8 bases and 0 bases respectively, and no gene match explains 6 bases of the junction. The germline V gene yields SGHNT for CDR1 and YENEEA for CDR2. The chain is assembled from TRBV11-3 and TRBJ2-2, with 7 bases in between that match TRBD2. Source material: peripheral blood. This sequence was found in a middle-aged woman with active COVID-19. The DNA sequence is TGTGCCAGCTACTCGGGGGGAGCGAACACCGGGGAGCTGTTTTTT. This encodes CASYSGGANTGELFF.